The source of this T cell receptor beta chain is a study of beta chain features in type 1 diabetes. All of the isolated RNA was reverse transcribed, so expressed TCRB transcripts were sequenced. Sequenced naive, central memory and regulatory T cell samples produced an average of roughly 3.5 million reads. Measured with immunoSEQ multiplex PCR; TCRdb has only the in-frame clones, and not every one. The repertoire includes around 500,000 clones, approximately 10% of them detected once, and around 0.05% sits in the top ten. Only a few counts were recorded for this clone. Looked up from germline, CDR1 is KGHSH and CDR2 is LQKENI. V was shortened by 0 bases and J by 4 bases, with 12 bases between the two germline ends. This CDR3 contains 15 residues.

This TCR came from a woman younger than 30 in good health. The chain uses TRBV18 and TRBJ1-1, with no clear D. Sequencing used naive CD4+ T cells from blood. CDR3 sequence (DNA): TGTGCCAGCTCACCACCGGCACAGTCCGTCACTGAAGCTTTCTTT. Protein: CASSPPAQSVTEAFF.